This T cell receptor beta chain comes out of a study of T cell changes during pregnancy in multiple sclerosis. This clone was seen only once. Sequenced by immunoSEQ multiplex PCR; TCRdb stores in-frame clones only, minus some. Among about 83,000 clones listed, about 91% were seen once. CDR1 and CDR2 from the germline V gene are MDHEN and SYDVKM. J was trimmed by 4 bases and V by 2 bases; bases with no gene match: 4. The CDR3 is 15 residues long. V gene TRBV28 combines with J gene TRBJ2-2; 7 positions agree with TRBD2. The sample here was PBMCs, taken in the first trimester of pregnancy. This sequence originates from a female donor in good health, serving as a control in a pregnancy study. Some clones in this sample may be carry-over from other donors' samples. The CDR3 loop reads CASSLVRGVTGELFF. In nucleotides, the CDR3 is TGTGCCAGCAGTTTAGTACGGGGGGTCACCGGGGAGCTGTTTTTT.